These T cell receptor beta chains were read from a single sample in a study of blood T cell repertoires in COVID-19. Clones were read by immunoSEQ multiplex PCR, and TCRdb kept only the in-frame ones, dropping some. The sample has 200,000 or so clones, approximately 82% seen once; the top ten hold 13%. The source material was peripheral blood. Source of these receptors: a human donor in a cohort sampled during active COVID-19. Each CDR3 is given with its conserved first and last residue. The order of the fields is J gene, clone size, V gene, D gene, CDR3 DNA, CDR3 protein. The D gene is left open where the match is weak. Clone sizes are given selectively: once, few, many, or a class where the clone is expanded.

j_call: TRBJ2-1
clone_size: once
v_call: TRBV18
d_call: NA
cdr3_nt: TGTGCCAGCTCACCGCGCTCCTACAATGAGCAGTTCTTC
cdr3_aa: CASSPRSYNEQFF

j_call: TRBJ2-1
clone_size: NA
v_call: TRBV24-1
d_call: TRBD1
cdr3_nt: TGTGCCACCAGTGACGGACAGGGTCTGTACAATGAGCAGTTCTTC
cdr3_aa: CATSDGQGLYNEQFF

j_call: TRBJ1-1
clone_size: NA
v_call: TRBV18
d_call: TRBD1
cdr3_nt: TGTGCCAGCTCACGCGACAGGGCGGGCACTGAAGCTTTCTTT
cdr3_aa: CASSRDRAGTEAFF

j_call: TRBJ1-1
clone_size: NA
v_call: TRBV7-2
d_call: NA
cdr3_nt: TGTGCCAGCAGCAAGGGACATGCTATGAGAACTGAAGCTTTCTTT
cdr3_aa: CASSKGHAMRTEAFF

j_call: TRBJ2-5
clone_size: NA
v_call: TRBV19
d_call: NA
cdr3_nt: TGTGCCAGTAGTCCGGGTGGAAGAGAGACCCAGTACTTC
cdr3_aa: CASSPGGRETQYF

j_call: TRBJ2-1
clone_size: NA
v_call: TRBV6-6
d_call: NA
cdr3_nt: TGTGCCAGCAGGACAGAGAACTACAATGAGCAGTTCTTC
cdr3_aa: CASRTENYNEQFF

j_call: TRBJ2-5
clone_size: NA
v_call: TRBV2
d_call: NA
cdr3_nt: TGTGCCAGCAGTGGGCAGGTCGGGACCCAGTACTTC
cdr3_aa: CASSGQVGTQYF

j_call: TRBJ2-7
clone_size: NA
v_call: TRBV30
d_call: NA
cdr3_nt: TGTGCCTGGAGCACAAGACAGGCCAACGAGCAGTACTTC
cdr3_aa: CAWSTRQANEQYF

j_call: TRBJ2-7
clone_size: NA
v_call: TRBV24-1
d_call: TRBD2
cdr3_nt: TGTGCCACCAGTCCCGGGACTAGCGCCTCCTACGAGCAGTACTTC
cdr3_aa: CATSPGTSASYEQYF

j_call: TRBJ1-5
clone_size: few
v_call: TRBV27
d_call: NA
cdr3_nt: TGTGCCAGCAGTTTTCGAAGTAAGAGTCAGCCCCAGCATTTT
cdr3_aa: CASSFRSKSQPQHF

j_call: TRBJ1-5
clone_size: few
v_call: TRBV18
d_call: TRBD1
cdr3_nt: TGTGCCAGCTCGCAGGGGGCAGGGCAAGGGCCCCAGCATTTT
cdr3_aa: CASSQGAGQGPQHF

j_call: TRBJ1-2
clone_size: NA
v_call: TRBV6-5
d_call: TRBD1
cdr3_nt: TGTGCCAGCAGTCGGGACAGTATAAACTATGGCTACACCTTC
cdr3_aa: CASSRDSINYGYTF

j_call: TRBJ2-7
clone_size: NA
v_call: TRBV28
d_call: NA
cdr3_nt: TGTGCCAGCAGAATAATGAACGGTAACGAGCAGTACTTC
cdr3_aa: CASRIMNGNEQYF

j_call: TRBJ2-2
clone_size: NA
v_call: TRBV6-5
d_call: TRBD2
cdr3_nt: TGTGCCAGCAGTTACTCAGTCCTAGCGGGTACCGGGGAGCTGTTTTTT
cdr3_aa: CASSYSVLAGTGELFF

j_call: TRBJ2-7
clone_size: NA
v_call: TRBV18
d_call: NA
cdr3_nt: TGTGCCAGCTCACCACGACAGGCGTCCTCCTACGAGCAGTACTTC
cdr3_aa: CASSPRQASSYEQYF

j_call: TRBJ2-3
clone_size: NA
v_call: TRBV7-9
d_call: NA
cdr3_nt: TGTGCCAGCAGCCCAACGGAACTAGCCTTGGTCACAGATACGCAGTATTTT
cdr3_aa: CASSPTELALVTDTQYF

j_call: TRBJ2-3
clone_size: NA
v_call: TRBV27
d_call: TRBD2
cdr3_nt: TGTGCCAGCACCCCCTCGGGGGGGATCACTGCGGATACGCAGTATTTT
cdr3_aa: CASTPSGGITADTQYF

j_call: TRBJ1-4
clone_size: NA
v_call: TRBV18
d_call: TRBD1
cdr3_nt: TGTGCCAGCTCACCAGGCACAGGGGATGAAAAACTGTTTTTT
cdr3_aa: CASSPGTGDEKLFF

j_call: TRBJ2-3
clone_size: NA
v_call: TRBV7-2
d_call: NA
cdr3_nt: TGTGCCAGCAGCTTAGCGGGCAGGGTAGAAGCAGATACGCAGTATTTT
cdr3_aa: CASSLAGRVEADTQYF

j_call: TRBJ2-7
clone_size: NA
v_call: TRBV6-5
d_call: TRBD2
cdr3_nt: TGTGCCAGCAGGAGACTAGCGAGCTCCTACGAGCAGTACTTC
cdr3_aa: CASRRLASSYEQYF

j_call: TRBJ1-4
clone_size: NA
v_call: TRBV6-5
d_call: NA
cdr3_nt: TGTGCCAGCACCAAAACAACTAATGAAAAACTGTTTTTT
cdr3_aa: CASTKTTNEKLFF

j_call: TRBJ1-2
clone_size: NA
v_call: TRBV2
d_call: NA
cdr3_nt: TGTGCCAGCAGACCCGAGCAAAAGGGCTACACCTTC
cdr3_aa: CASRPEQKGYTF

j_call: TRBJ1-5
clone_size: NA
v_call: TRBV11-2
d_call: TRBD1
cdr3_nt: TGTGCCAGCAGCTTAGGGACAGGGGTCAATCAGCCCCAGCATTTT
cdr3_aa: CASSLGTGVNQPQHF

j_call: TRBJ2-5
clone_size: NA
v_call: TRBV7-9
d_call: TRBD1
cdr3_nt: TGTGCCAGCAGCTTAGGGATCCCGGGACAGACGTACCAAGAGACCCAGTACTTC
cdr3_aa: CASSLGIPGQTYQETQYF

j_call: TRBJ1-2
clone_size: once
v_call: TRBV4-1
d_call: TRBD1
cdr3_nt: TGCGCCAGCAGCCAACAGCACAGGGGCCCGCGGGGCTACACCTTC
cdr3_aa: CASSQQHRGPRGYTF

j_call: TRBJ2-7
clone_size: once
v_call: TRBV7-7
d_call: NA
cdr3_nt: TGTGCCAGCAGCGAAGGATCCCTAGCGCAGTACGAGCAGTACTTC
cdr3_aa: CASSEGSLAQYEQYF

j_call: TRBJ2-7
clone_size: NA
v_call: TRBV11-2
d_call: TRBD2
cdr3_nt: TGTGCCAGCAGCTCCGGGAGACTAGCGGGAGCCTACGAGCAGTACTTC
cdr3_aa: CASSSGRLAGAYEQYF

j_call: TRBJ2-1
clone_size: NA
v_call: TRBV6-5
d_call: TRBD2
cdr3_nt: TGTGCCAGCAGTACCGGGACTAGCCGATACAATGAGCAGTTCTTC
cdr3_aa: CASSTGTSRYNEQFF

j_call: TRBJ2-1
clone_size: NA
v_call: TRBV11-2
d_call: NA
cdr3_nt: TGTGCCAGCAGCTTAGTCCGCTACAATGAGCAGTTCTTC
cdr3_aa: CASSLVRYNEQFF

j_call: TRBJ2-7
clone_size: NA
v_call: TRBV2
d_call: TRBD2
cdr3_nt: TGTGCCAGCAACCCAGTCCTTTCTAGCGGTGGTTACGAGCAGTACTTC
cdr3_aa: CASNPVLSSGGYEQYF

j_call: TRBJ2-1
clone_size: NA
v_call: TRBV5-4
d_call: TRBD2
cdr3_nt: TGTGCCAGCAGCTTGGTGTTGCTAGCGGGAAACCATGAGCAGTTCTTC
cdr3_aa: CASSLVLLAGNHEQFF

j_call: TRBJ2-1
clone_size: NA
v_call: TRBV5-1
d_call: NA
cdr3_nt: TGCGCCAGCAGCTTGGGTCTCAATGAGCAGTTCTTC
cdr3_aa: CASSLGLNEQFF

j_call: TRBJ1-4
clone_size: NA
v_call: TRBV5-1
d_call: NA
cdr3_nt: TGCGCCAGCAGCTTGGCCGTACAGGGTTGGCGAAATGAAAAACTGTTTTTT
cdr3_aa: CASSLAVQGWRNEKLFF

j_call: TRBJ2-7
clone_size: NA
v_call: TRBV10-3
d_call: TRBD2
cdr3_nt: TGTGCCATCAGAGGAGGGGCTAGCGGTACCTACGAGCAGTACTTC
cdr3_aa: CAIRGGASGTYEQYF

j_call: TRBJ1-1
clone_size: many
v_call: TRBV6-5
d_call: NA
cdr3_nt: TGTGCCAGCACCGCGGGAGGGGTGAACACTGAAGCTTTCTTT
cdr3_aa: CASTAGGVNTEAFF

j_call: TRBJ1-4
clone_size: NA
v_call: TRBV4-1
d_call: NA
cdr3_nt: TGCGCCAGCAGCCACCTATTCCTGGGGCGGAGTTTTGAAAAACTGTTTTTT
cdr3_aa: CASSHLFLGRSFEKLFF

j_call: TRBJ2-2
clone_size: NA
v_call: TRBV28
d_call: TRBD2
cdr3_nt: TGTGCCAGTGAAGGTAGCGGGAGGGCGGGAACCGGGGAGCTGTTTTTT
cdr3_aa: CASEGSGRAGTGELFF

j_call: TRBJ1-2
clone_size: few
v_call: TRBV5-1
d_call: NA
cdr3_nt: TGCGCCAGCAGAGACAGACCAGAGTTCTATGGCTACACCTTC
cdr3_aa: CASRDRPEFYGYTF

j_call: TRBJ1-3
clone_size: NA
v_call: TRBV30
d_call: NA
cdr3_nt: TGTGCCTGGAGAACCGGGGGTGATGGAAACACCATATATTTT
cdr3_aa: CAWRTGGDGNTIYF

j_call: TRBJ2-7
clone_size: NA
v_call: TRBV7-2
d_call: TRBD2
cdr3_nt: TGTGCCAGCAGCCCAGAGGGTAGCGGGAGCTACGAGCAGTACTTC
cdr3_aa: CASSPEGSGSYEQYF

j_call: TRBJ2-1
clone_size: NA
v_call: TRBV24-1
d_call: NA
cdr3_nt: TGTGCCACCAGTGATACTCAGGGGATAGATGAGCAGTTCTTC
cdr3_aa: CATSDTQGIDEQFF

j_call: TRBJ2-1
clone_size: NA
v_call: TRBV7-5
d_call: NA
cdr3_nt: TGTGTCAGAAGCTTACAAGGGGACAGGGGGCCTTTCAATGAGCAGTTCTTC
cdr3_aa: CVRSLQGDRGPFNEQFF

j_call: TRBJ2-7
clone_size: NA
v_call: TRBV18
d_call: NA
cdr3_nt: TGTGCCAGCTCACCACCGGGCTCTCGGATCGACGAGCAGTACTTC
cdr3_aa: CASSPPGSRIDEQYF

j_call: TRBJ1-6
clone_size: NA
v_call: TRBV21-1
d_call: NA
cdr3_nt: TGTGCCAGCAGCAATCAAGTAGGGGGGGAGAGTTCACCCCTCCACTTT
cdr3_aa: CASSNQVGGESSPLHF

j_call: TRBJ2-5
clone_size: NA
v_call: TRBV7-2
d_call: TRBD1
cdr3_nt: TGTGCCAGCAGCCAAGGGACAGGCCCACAAGAGACCCAGTACTTC
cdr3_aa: CASSQGTGPQETQYF

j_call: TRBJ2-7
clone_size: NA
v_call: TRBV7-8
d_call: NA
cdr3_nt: TGTGCCAGCATGGGGGCCTTTATGGATCGCTCCTACGAGCAGTACTTC
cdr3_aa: CASMGAFMDRSYEQYF

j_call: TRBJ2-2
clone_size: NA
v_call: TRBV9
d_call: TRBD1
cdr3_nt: TGTGCCAGCAGCGTAGTGGACAGGGCAAGCACCGGGGAGCTGTTTTTT
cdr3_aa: CASSVVDRASTGELFF

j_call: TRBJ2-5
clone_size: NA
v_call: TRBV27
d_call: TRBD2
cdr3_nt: TGTGCCAGCAGTTTATCCGGACTAGCTGGAGAGACCCAGTACTTC
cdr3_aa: CASSLSGLAGETQYF

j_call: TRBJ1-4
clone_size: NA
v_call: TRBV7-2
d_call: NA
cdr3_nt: TGTGCCAGCAGCTGGAGGCGATATGAAAAACTGTTTTTT
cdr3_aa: CASSWRRYEKLFF

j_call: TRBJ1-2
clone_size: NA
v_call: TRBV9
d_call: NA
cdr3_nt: TGTGCCAGCAGCGTCCGGGACCTCGGGAGTAGTGGCTACACCTTC
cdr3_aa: CASSVRDLGSSGYTF

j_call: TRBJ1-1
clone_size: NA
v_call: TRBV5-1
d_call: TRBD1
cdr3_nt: TGCGCCAGCAGCTCCCCGAGTGGACAGGGGACTGAAGCTTTCTTT
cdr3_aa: CASSSPSGQGTEAFF

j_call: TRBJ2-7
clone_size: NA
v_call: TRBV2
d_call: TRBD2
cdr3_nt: TGTGCCAGCACTAGGACTAGCGGGAGTTTTGAGCAGTACTTC
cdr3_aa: CASTRTSGSFEQYF